This TCR beta chain was sequenced in a study of blood T cell repertoires in COVID-19 (dated by TCRdb to 2020 to 2022). Context from the whole study: Collaborator samples came from the United States, Italy and Spain and covered acute and convalescent phases of COVID-19. The dataset comprised deeply sampled blood TCRbeta repertoires from subjects exposed to, actively infected with, or recovered from COVID-19. Where HLA class I and class II types were available, the types were taken from metadata supplied by the sample provider, not from assay-based typing. A de-identified subject ID, COVID-19 status, age in years and sex were almost always included in the sample metadata. The samples were drawn from two sources: the first 160 participants of the ongoing ImmuneRACE study, and 1,000 to 1,500 subjects contributed by 6 global collaborators. The repertoires were made available in a free public database intended to serve as a resource for research on the immune response to SARS-CoV-2. The material from the prospective study consisted of cDNA or gDNA derived from T cells, B-cell-depleted T cells, or PBMCs. What the work shows at the level of the full study, not this receptor alone: Clinical and demographic metadata were provided uncurated, with the amount varying by source and participant.

With regard to this clone: Its antigen is unknown. It has no much larger one-base neighbor in the sample; base qualities were not kept. Other DNA sequences from this sample encode an identical CDR3 as well.

TCRbeta CDR3 regions were amplified from genomic DNA using the immunoSEQ Assay, a bias-controlled multiplex PCR. As for how the authors treated the data: The number of nucleated cells in each sample was estimated from the amplification of reference gene primers within the assay. To quantify the absolute abundance of each unique TCRbeta CDR3 rearrangement, sequence reads were collapsed and filtered. For each sample, productive Simpson clonality was calculated as the square root of Simpson's diversity index across productive rearrangements. What TCRdb holds here is the immuneACCESS table cut down to in-frame rearrangements. Part of the clones is not present; checked against another copy, under half of the missing clones reflect an unresolved V gene, and the others are unexplained. That table gives V, J and clone size, and the DNA gave D and trimming. The sample contains some 260,000 clones, roughly 88% of them found a single time. The ten largest make up around 0.67% of the sample.

Collaborating institutions collected whole blood in K2EDTA tubes following their own protocols. For TCRbeta analysis, collaborators shipped samples as frozen whole blood, isolated PBMCs, or DNA extracted from either of those sample types. The clonotype comes from a human donor in a cohort sampled during active COVID-19. Material: peripheral blood.

For the CDR3, the sequence is CSVGQGTYEQYF. The DNA sequence follows: TGCAGCGTTGGACAGGGAACCTACGAGCAGTACTTC. Recombination linked TRBV29-1 to TRBJ2-7, with 7 central nucleotides matching TRBD1. After removal of 4 bases from V and 2 bases from J, the junction retains 2 bases not matched to a gene. CDR1 and CDR2, per the germline V gene, are SQVTM and ANQGSEA. The CDR3 contains 12 residues, cysteine and phenylalanine counted. CDR3 DNA only is kept here, 36 bases in frame from base 1.